The sequence of this T cell receptor beta chain was determined in a study of control samples from healthy donors and cancer patients. The germline CDR1 and CDR2 sequences are MNHEY and SMNVEV (reference sequence). The V end was cut by 5 bases, the J end by 1 base, with 16 bases between. This CDR3 has 16 amino acids. This table comes from immunoSEQ multiplex PCR, and its TCRdb copy is limited to in-frame clones, with some not included. Here the sample spans 94,000 or so clones, around 85% being singletons. The receptor comes from a man aged 65 to 79 with lung cancer. The V gene is TRBV27, the J gene TRBJ2-3; maybe TRBD2 (6 bases). The sequenced sample consisted of PBMCs. The CDR3: CASSAPSGGGTDTQYF. The CDR3 nucleotides read TGTGCCAGCAGTGCACCCTCGGGCGGGGGCACAGATACGCAGTATTTT.